A single sample gave rise to the 27 T cell receptor beta chains below, sequenced in a study of beta chain features in type 1 diabetes. Every isolated RNA sample was fully reverse transcribed, so sequencing captured expressed TCRB transcripts. TCRdb's copy holds only in-frame clones and misses some; the assay was immunoSEQ multiplex PCR. The sample holds some 200,000 clones; roughly 10% are singletons and the top ten take about 1.2%. Source material: central memory CD4+ T cells from blood. All receptors come from a man younger than 35 in good health.

This chain joins TRBV2 and TRBJ2-1, with 7 bases fitting TRBD1. Losses at the gene ends were 3 bases for V and 3 bases for J; bases not matched to a gene: 2. This CDR3 has 14 residues. The germline CDR1 and CDR2 sequences are SNHLY and FYNNEI. This CDR3 is CASSDDRDYNEQFF. CDR3 coding DNA: TGTGCCAGCAGTGACGACAGGGACTACAATGAGCAGTTCTTC. The full variable domain, with the rest looked up from reference TRBV2 and TRBJ2-1, is EPEVTQTPSHQVTQMGQEVILRCVPISNHLYFYWYRQILGQKVEFLVSFYNNEISEKSEIFDDQFSVERPDGSNFTLKIRSTKLEDSAMYFCASSDDRDYNEQFFGPGTRLTVL.

The chain carries TRBV28 and TRBJ2-7, with D unclear. Trimming shortened V by 2 bases and J by 3 bases, and 11 bases separated the two germline ends. The CDR3 loop spans 14 amino acids. Germline V gene data show CDR1 as MDHEN and CDR2 as SYDVKM. The CDR3 protein is CASSLATPLYEQYF. DNA of the CDR3: TGTGCCAGCAGTTTAGCCACACCGCTCTACGAGCAGTACTTC.

This clone was found a few times. The chain couples TRBV5-1 to TRBJ2-5; 7 bases line up with TRBD1. The J segment lost 2 bases and the V segment lost 3 bases, leaving 1 base of the junction unmatched. The CDR3 totals 13 residues. Germline V lookup: CDR1 SGHRS, CDR2 YFSETQ. CDR3 region: CASSSGQQETQYF. The DNA of the CDR3 is TGCGCCAGCAGCTCGGGACAGCAAGAGACCCAGTACTTC.

The sample holds many counts of this clone. The CDR3 region is CASSLGGNIQYF. CDR3 nucleotides: TGTGCCAGCAGCTTAGGGGGAAACATTCAGTACTTC. V and J are TRBV7-2 and TRBJ2-4; D gene uncertain. CDR3 length: 12 residues. Per the germline V gene, CDR1 is SGHTA and CDR2 is FQGNSA. Trimming pared 1 base from V and 6 bases from J, leaving 4 bases between.

This clone appeared many times. Here the CDR3 reads CASSVGGAGFYEQYF. In nucleotides, the CDR3 is TGTGCCAGCAGCGTAGGAGGTGCGGGGTTCTACGAGCAGTACTTC. V is TRBV9 and J is TRBJ2-7, with D maybe TRBD2 (6 bases). The CDR3 is 15 amino acids. The germline V gene encodes CDR1 SGDLS and CDR2 YYNGEE. Trimming pared 0 bases from V and 3 bases from J, leaving 13 bases between.

This clone was seen many times. The chain couples TRBV9 to TRBJ1-2; D might be TRBD1 (5 bases). The CDR3 length is 12 residues. Germline lookup yields CDR1 SGDLS and CDR2 YYNGEE. Trimming shortened V by 2 bases and J by 4 bases, and 6 bases separated the two germline ends. The CDR3 here is CASSVGGYGYTF. For the CDR3, the DNA is TGTGCCAGCAGCGTTGGGGGCTATGGCTACACCTTC.

The V gene is TRBV6-1, the J gene TRBJ2-1; 8 bases align to TRBD1. The CDR3 spans 14 residues. Unmatched junction bases numbered 6, after V lost 8 bases and J lost 3 bases. Per the germline V gene, CDR1 is MNHNS and CDR2 is SASEGT. The DNA of the CDR3 is TGTGCCAGCGCCGACAGGGGATTCTACAATGAGCAGTTCTTC. Protein sequence: CASADRGFYNEQFF.

This clone was picked up a small number of times. The gene calls are TRBV6-1 and TRBJ2-1; the D is unclear. The CDR3 covers 11 residues. CDR1 is MNHNS, CDR2 SASEGT, per germline. V lost 5 bases to trimming and J lost 10 bases, with 9 bases between them. In DNA, the CDR3 is TGTGCCAGCAGTTCTCGGAGAGAGCAGTTCTTC. It codes for CASSSRREQFF.

At least ten counts were recorded for this clone. The rearrangement uses TRBV6-1 and TRBJ2-1, with D possibly TRBD2 on 6 matching bases. The CDR3 consists of 16 residues. Between the trimmed V and J ends, which lost 2 bases and 4 bases, there was a span of 15 bases. Looked up from germline, CDR1 is MNHNS and CDR2 is SASEGT. CDR3 sequence reads: CASSERPGGLYNEQFF. The CDR3 nucleotides read TGTGCCAGCAGTGAACGTCCTGGGGGACTGTACAATGAGCAGTTCTTC.

Concerning this clone: The same CDR3 also results from other DNA sequences found in this sample. The gene calls are TRBV30 and TRBJ1-1; D gene uncertain. The CDR3 sequence is 13 residues long. Deletions cut 0 bases from V and 2 bases from J, with 7 bases between. Germline V CDR1 and CDR2: GTSNPN, SVGIG (reference sequence). The CDR3 loop is CAWSVNRNTEAFF. CDR3 coding DNA: TGTGCCTGGAGTGTAAACAGAAACACTGAAGCTTTCTTT.

The chain combines TRBV29-1 with TRBJ2-2; D perhaps matches TRBD1 (6 bases). V was pared by 7 bases and J by 8 bases, with 17 bases between. CDR1 SQVTM and CDR2 ANQGSEA come from the germline V gene. This CDR3 is 13 amino acids long. The CDR3 DNA follows: TGCAGCGGAACGACAGGAGGATTAGGGGAGCTGTTTTTT. Translation: CSGTTGGLGELFF.

In the case of this clone: Within the sample, other DNA sequences also encode this same CDR3. This chain joins TRBV5-1 and TRBJ2-5; the D gene is possibly TRBD1 (5 bases). Trimming removed 3 bases from V and 2 bases from J, with 8 bases in between. The CDR3 runs 13 residues. CDR1 and CDR2 (germline): SGHRS, YFSETQ. The chain's CDR3 is CASSSGLQETQYF. The CDR3 coding sequence is TGCGCCAGCAGCTCAGGGTTACAAGAGACCCAGTACTTC.

The rearrangement uses TRBV11-2 and TRBJ2-1; 8 nucleotides agree with TRBD1. This CDR3 region has 16 residues. CDR1 is SGHAT and CDR2 is FQNNGV in the germline V gene. The junction had 9 bases not matched to a gene; V was cut back by 4 bases and J by 4 bases. CDR3 protein: CASSSIRDRPYNEQFF. The CDR3 nucleotides read TGTGCCAGCAGCTCCATCAGGGACAGGCCGTACAATGAGCAGTTCTTC.

This clone occurred many times. The J gene is TRBJ1-4, the V gene TRBV5-4; 8 positions agree with TRBD1. The V gene end was trimmed by 4 bases and the J gene end by 5 bases; junction bases not matched to a gene: 7. CDR1 and CDR2 (germline): SGHNT, YYREEE (reference sequence). This CDR3 has 15 amino acids. This CDR3 reads CASSQQGQENEKLFF. In DNA, the CDR3 is TGTGCCAGCAGCCAGCAGGGACAGGAAAATGAAAAACTGTTTTTT.

The chain carries TRBV27 and TRBJ2-1; 12 bases agree with TRBD2. Germline trimming cut 8 bases from V and 8 bases from J; bases unmatched to any gene: 4. Germline CDR1 reads MNHEY; CDR2 reads SMNVEV (reference sequence). The CDR3 is 13 amino acids. CDR3: CASRPSGRDEQFF. DNA of the CDR3: TGTGCCAGCCGTCCTAGCGGGAGGGATGAGCAGTTCTTC.

The rearrangement uses TRBV2 and TRBJ1-5; weak D call: TRBD1 (5 bases). Germline V gene sequence: CDR1 SNHLY, CDR2 FYNNEI. The V and J ends lost 5 bases and 7 bases respectively, with 18 bases between them. The CDR3 extends over 15 amino acids. CDR3 sequence (DNA): TGTGCCAGCAGTTGGGAGCAGGGTTTGGGCCAGCCCCAGCATTTT. Translation gives CASSWEQGLGQPQHF.

There are a few counts of this clone. The chain carries TRBV6-1 and TRBJ2-1; D ambiguous. The germline V and J ends were trimmed by 3 bases and 8 bases, with 17 bases remaining between them. CDR3 length equals 15 residues. CDR1 is MNHNS and CDR2 is SASEGT in the germline V gene. The CDR3 here is CASSDKGFFRDEQFF. The CDR3 DNA follows: TGTGCCAGCAGTGATAAGGGCTTTTTCCGGGATGAGCAGTTCTTC.

This clone appeared a few times. The V gene is TRBV6-5, the J gene TRBJ2-3, with D hard to call. V lost 6 bases and J lost 6, with 10 bases in between. From germline, CDR1 is MNHEY and CDR2 SVGAGI. The CDR3 spans 12 residues. The CDR3 DNA sequence: TGTGCCAGCAGCCTGAAGGGTGATACGCAGTATTTT. Amino acid sequence: CASSLKGDTQYF.

The J gene is TRBJ2-3, the V gene TRBV5-1, with D unclear. The germline CDR1 and CDR2 sequences are SGHRS and YFSETQ. This CDR3 has 15 residues. Trimming pared 4 bases from V and 0 bases from J, leaving 12 bases between. The CDR3 reads CASSVSGYSTDTQYF. The CDR3 nucleotides are TGCGCCAGCAGCGTATCCGGGTACAGCACAGATACGCAGTATTTT.

There are a few counts of this clone. V usage is TRBV29-1 and J usage is TRBJ2-1, with a weak D call TRBD1 (5 bases). V lost 6 bases, J lost 0 bases, and 12 bases lay in between. Germline V gene lookup returns CDR1 SQVTM and CDR2 ANQGSEA. The CDR3 consists of 14 residues. CDR3 loop: CSVVQDLSYNEQFF. Here the CDR3 DNA reads TGCAGCGTGGTACAGGACCTCTCCTACAATGAGCAGTTCTTC.

The gene calls are TRBV28 and TRBJ1-5; 9 positions agree with TRBD1. Trimming took 6 bases from V and 2 from J; bases not matched to a gene: 8. The CDR3 runs 16 residues. The germline gives CDR1 MDHEN, CDR2 SYDVKM. The CDR3 DNA reads as TGTGCCAGCAGCGGCGGGGACAGGGTTGGCAATCAGCCCCAGCATTTT. This gives the protein CASSGGDRVGNQPQHF.

The gene calls are TRBV11-3 and TRBJ2-1; 7 nucleotides match TRBD2. The CDR3 contains 16 residues. Trimming at V came to 0 bases and at J to 4 bases, leaving 6 bases not matched to a gene. CDR1 SGHNT and CDR2 YENEEA come from the germline V gene. The CDR3 is CASSLDTAGVYNEQFF. The DNA for the CDR3 is TGTGCCAGCAGCTTAGATACGGCGGGAGTGTACAATGAGCAGTTCTTC.

There are a few counts of this clone. V is TRBV6-1 and J is TRBJ1-2; D is unclear. The V gene lost 6 bases and the J gene lost 3 bases, with 17 bases spanning the gap. The CDR3 runs to 15 residues. The germline V gene encodes CDR1 MNHNS and CDR2 SASEGT. The CDR3 DNA follows: TGTGCCAGCAGCCGCACTGGACCGGCCGACTATGGCTACACCTTC. Protein product: CASSRTGPADYGYTF.

The chain recombines TRBV6-6 with TRBJ2-2; D is ambiguous. V was shortened by 7 bases and J by 4 bases, with 7 bases between the two germline ends. This CDR3 is built from 12 residues. Germline CDR1 is MNHNY and CDR2 is SVGAGI (reference sequence). DNA for the CDR3: TGTGCCAGCAAGGGAATCACCGGGGAGCTGTTTTTT. Translated: CASKGITGELFF.

This clone was seen a handful of times. The V call is TRBV6-5, the J call TRBJ2-3, with D perhaps TRBD1 or TRBD2 (5 bases each). This CDR3 has 13 residues. The V and J ends lost 2 bases and 9 bases respectively, with 12 bases between them. Germline V gene lookup returns CDR1 MNHEY and CDR2 SVGAGI. This chain's CDR3 is CASSYAHGTTQYF. The CDR3 region has the DNA TGTGCCAGCAGTTACGCGCACGGGACGACGCAGTATTTT.

This clone was seen repeatedly, ten times or more. This chain uses TRBV5-5 with TRBJ2-7; no definite D call. CDR1 is SGHKS and CDR2 is YYEKEE in the germline V gene (reference sequence). The CDR3 loop spans 14 amino acids. Trimming left V 3 bases short and J 0 bases short, with 10 bases between. The CDR3 region is CASSWTTASYEQYF. CDR3 DNA sequence: TGTGCCAGCAGCTGGACCACTGCCTCCTACGAGCAGTACTTC. Variable domain in full (rest from reference TRBV5-5 and TRBJ2-7): DAGVTQSPTHLIKTRGQQVTLRCSPISGHKSVSWYQQVLGQGPQFIFQYYEKEERGRGNFPDRFSARQFPNYSSELNVNALLLGDSALYLCASSWTTASYEQYFGPGTRLTVT.

The chain has TRBV7-2 and TRBJ2-5; TRBD1 matches 7 bases. The CDR3 totals 16 residues. From germline, CDR1 is SGHTA and CDR2 FQGNSA. The trim removed 3 bases at V and 1 base at J, leaving 8 bases unmatched. CDR3 loop: CASSLGDRVLQETQYF. In DNA form, the CDR3 reads TGTGCCAGCAGCTTGGGAGACAGGGTCCTCCAAGAGACCCAGTACTTC.